These 3 T cell receptor beta chains came from one sample sequenced in a study of blood T cell repertoires in COVID-19. TCRdb's table, derived via immunoSEQ multiplex PCR, lists solely in-frame clones and lacks some. The sample includes 13,000 or so clones, 90% seen only once; the top ten take about 20%. Specimen: peripheral blood. The receptors derive from a human donor with active COVID-19. The donor label of this sample is uncertain.

The chain employs TRBV12-3 or TRBV12-4 and TRBJ1-1; D call uncertain. Trimming removed 6 bases at V and 5 bases at J, with 7 bases between. The CDR3 consists of 11 residues. CDR3 loop: CASRIVTEAFF. The CDR3 region has the DNA TGTGCCAGCAGAATCGTTACTGAAGCTTTCTTT.

The table lists this clone with a count of one. The rearrangement links TRBV14 to TRBJ2-3; 8 nucleotides match TRBD2. Trimming at V came to 6 bases and at J to 2 bases, leaving 16 bases not matched to a gene. CDR1 is SGHDN, CDR2 FVKESK, per germline. This CDR3 has 18 residues. DNA for the CDR3: TGTGCCAGCAGGCTTCCTTTAGGCGGGGGGCCATTCACAGATACGCAGTATTTT. Translating it yields CASRLPLGGGPFTDTQYF.

The gene calls are TRBV7-9 and TRBJ2-2; 10 bases map to TRBD2. The CDR3 contains 16 residues. The junction had 3 bases not matched to a gene; V was cut back by 4 bases and J by 1 base. Germline V CDR1 and CDR2: SEHNR, FQNEAQ (reference sequence). Written as DNA, the CDR3 is TGTGCCAGCAGCTCCCGGACTAGCGGGAACACCGGGGAGCTGTTTTTT. Its translation is CASSSRTSGNTGELFF. The full variable domain, with the rest looked up from reference TRBV7-9 and TRBJ2-2, is DTGVSQNPRHKITKRGQNVTFRCDPISEHNRLYWYRQTLGQGPEFLTYFQNEAQLEKSRLLSDRFSAERPKGSFSTLEIQRTEQGDSAMYLCASSSRTSGNTGELFFGEGSRLTVL.